The next 4 T cell receptor beta chains were all read from a single sample in a study of cytomegalovirus exposure and HLA in healthy donors. It was with 60 Vbeta and 13 Jbeta primers that the PCR ran. Sequenced by immunoSEQ multiplex PCR; TCRdb stores in-frame clones only, minus some. The sample gives around 69,000 clones, about 71% of which show up once; 8.5% to 10% is in the top ten. The specimen was PBMCs. The receptors were sampled from a woman aged 50 to 60 in good health and CMV-seropositive.

This clone has only one observation. The V gene is TRBV7-2, the J gene TRBJ2-6, with TRBD1 matching 12 bases. Germline values: CDR1 SGHTA, CDR2 FQGNSA. The J segment lost 4 bases and the V segment lost 9 bases, leaving 16 bases of the junction unmatched. This CDR3 has 19 amino acids. The CDR3 nucleotides are TGTGCCAGTAAACCGATTTCGGGACAGGGGGCGGGGGGGGCCAACGTCCTGACTTTC. This encodes CASKPISGQGAGGANVLTF. The full variable domain, with the rest looked up from reference TRBV7-2 and TRBJ2-6, is GAGVSQSPSNKVTEKGKDVELRCDPISGHTALYWYRQSLGQGLEFLIYFQGNSAPDKSGLPSDRFSAERTGGSVSTLTIQRTQQEDSAVYLCASKPISGQGAGGANVLTFGAGSRLTVL.

The sample holds a few counts of this clone. This rearrangement joins TRBV2 to TRBJ1-5; possibly TRBD1 for D (6 bases). V was shortened by 6 bases and J by 6 bases, with 12 bases between the two germline ends. In germline, CDR1 is SNHLY, CDR2 FYNNEI. This CDR3 contains 13 residues. The CDR3 loop reads CASRTQGPQPQHF. CDR3 sequence (DNA): TGTGCCAGCAGGACACAGGGCCCTCAGCCCCAGCATTTT.

The genes are TRBV7-8 and TRBJ1-2, with TRBD1 as a possible D gene (6 bases). V lost 1 base and J lost 7, with 10 bases in between. This CDR3 contains 13 residues. CDR1 and CDR2 (germline): SGHVS, FQNEAQ. For the CDR3, the DNA is TGTGCCAGCAGCTTAGACAGGGCCTCTGGCTACACCTTC. Translated, it gives CASSLDRASGYTF.

The genes are TRBV11-2 and TRBJ2-1; perhaps TRBD2 as D (5 bases). Germline-derived CDR1 and CDR2 are SGHAT and FQNNGV. There are 14 residues in the CDR3. Trimming removed 3 bases at V and 2 bases at J, with 8 bases between. CDR3 region: CASSLSGPYNEQFF. The CDR3 nucleotides read TGTGCCAGCAGCTTGAGCGGTCCCTACAATGAGCAGTTCTTC.